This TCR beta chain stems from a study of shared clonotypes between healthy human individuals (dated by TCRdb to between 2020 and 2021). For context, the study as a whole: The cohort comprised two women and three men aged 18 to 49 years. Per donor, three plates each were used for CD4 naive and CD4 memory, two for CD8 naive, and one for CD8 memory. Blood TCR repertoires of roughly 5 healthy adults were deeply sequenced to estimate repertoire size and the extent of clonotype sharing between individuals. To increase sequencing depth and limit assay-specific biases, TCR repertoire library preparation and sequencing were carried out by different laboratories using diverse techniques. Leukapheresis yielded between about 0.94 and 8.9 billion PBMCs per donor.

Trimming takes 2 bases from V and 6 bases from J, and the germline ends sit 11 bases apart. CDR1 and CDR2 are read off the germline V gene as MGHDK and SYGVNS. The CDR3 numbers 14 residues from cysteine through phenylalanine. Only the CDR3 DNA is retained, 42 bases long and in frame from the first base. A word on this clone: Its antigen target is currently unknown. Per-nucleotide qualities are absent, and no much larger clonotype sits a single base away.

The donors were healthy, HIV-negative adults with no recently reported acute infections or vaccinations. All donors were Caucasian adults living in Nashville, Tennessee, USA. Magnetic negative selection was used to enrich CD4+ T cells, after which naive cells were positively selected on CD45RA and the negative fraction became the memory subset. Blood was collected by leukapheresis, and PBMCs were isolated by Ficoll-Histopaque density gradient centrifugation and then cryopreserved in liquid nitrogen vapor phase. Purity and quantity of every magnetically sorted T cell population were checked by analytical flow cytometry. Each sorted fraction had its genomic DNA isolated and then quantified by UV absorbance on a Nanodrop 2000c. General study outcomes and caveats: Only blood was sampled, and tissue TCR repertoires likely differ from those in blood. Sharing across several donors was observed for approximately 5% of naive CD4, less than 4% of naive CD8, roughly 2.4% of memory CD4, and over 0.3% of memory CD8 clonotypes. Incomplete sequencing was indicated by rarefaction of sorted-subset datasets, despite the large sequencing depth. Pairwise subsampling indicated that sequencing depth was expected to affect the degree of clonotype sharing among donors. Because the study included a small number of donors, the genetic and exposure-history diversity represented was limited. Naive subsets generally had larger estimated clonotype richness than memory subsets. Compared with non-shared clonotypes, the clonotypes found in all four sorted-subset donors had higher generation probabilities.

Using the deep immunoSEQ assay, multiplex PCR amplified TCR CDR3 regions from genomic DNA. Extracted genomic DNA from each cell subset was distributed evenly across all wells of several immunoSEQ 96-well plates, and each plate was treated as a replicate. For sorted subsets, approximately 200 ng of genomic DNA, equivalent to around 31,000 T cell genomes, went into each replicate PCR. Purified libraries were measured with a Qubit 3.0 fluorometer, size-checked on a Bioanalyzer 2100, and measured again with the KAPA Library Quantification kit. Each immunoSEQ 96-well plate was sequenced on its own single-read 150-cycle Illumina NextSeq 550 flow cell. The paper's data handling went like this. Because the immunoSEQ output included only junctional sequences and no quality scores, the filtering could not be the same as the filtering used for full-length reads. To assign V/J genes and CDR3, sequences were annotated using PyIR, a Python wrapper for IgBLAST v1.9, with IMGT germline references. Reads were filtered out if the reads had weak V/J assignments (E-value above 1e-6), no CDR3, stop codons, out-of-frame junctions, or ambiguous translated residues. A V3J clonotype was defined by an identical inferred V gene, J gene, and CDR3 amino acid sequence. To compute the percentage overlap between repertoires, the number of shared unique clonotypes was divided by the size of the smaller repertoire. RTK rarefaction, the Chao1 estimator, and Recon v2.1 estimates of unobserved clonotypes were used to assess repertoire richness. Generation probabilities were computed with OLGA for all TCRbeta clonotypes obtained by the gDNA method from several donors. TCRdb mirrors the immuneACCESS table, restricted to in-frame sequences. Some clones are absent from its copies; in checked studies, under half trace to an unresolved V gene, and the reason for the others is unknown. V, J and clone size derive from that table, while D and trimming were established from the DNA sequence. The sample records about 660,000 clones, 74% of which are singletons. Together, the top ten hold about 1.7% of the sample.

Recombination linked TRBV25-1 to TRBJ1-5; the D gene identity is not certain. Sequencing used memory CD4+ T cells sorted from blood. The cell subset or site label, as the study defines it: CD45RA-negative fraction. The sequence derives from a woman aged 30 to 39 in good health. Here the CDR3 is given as CASSEGYWTQPQHF. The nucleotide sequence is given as TGTGCCAGCAGTGAAGGGTACTGGACTCAGCCCCAGCATTTT.